This is a list of T cell receptor beta chains from one sample in a study of cytomegalovirus exposure and HLA in healthy donors. Generated by immunoSEQ multiplex PCR, the TCRdb table keeps only in-frame clones and is missing some. Of approximately 110,000 clones in the sample, roughly 73% were seen once. Sequenced sample: PBMCs. Receptor source: a woman in her thirties in good health and CMV-seronegative. The conserved cysteine and the conserved F or W are not part of the CDR3 here. Fields, in order: J gene, V gene, CDR3 length, CDR3 protein.

>TRBJ2-2|TRBV29-1|17
SVDARGLAGGRITGELF
>TRBJ2-3|TRBV19|10
ASSKQKDTQY
>TRBJ1-1|TRBV6-1|12
ASSEWGGSSEAF
>TRBJ1-2|TRBV28|14
ASSLMPGAGKSGYT
>TRBJ1-2|TRBV6-5|12
ASSSQGEDYGYT
>TRBJ1-1|TRBV5-4|12
ASSLAGFNTEAF
>TRBJ2-5|TRBV7-9|14
ASSSGGLAGRETQY
>TRBJ2-3|TRBV5-1|13
ASRLSREMADTQY
>TRBJ2-2|TRBV5-1|13
ASSPTSLYGGELF
>TRBJ1-2|TRBV6-1|14
ASSVPDRGLGYGYT
>TRBJ1-1|TRBV6-1|11
ASSLTGPTEAF
>TRBJ2-7|TRBV7-2|12
ASDRSPSSYEQY
>TRBJ1-1|TRBV11-3|11
ASSRFGETEAF
>TRBJ2-1|TRBV5-1|10
ASSTTSAEQF
>TRBJ1-1|TRBV19|13
ASQPSEYLNTEAF
>TRBJ2-7|TRBV7-8|9
ASSIEREQY
>TRBJ2-5|TRBV6-6|11
ATTRRRGETQY
>TRBJ2-7|TRBV5-1|14
ASSLDGSGSSYEQY
>TRBJ1-5|TRBV5-1|14
ASSLGGGGRNQPQH
>TRBJ1-2|TRBV18|13
ASSQLQGVFDGYT
>TRBJ1-4|TRBV28|11
ASMAGTNEKLF
>TRBJ2-1|TRBV27|13
ASSRSQGLVNEQF